These T cell receptor beta chains were read from a single sample in a study. From the 5' RACE reads, TCRdb called clonotypes with MiXCR, one entry per CDR3 protein. In the table there are fewer than 55,000 distinct CDR3 sequences, around a fifth of which are singletons. The sample comprised Tregs sorted from a lymph node. The receptors shown here come from a female donor with breast cancer. Each CDR3 is given without its conserved first and last residue.

TRBJ1-1 | TRBV3-1 | 12 | ASSQGDRSTEAF
TRBJ2-2 | TRBV7-2 | 13 | AGSLRQGAPGELF
TRBJ2-3 | TRBV4-3 | 11 | ASSLAGGDTQY
TRBJ2-5 | TRBV28 | 10 | ASSMRLETQY
TRBJ2-3 | TRBV6-5 | 14 | ASSYSSTWPQDTQY
TRBJ1-2 | TRBV29-1 | 9 | SVGLGYGYT
TRBJ1-1 | TRBV29-1 | 12 | SVDSNGANTEAF
TRBJ2-5 | TRBV7-9 | 11 | ASSLGGEETQY
TRBJ1-6 | TRBV6-5 | 15 | ASSYSKPGLLGSPLH
TRBJ2-7 | TRBV20-1 | 10 | SASDNSYEQY
TRBJ2-7 | TRBV27 | 11 | ASSLERGHEQY
TRBJ2-7 | TRBV5-1 | 11 | ASSLERGYEQY
TRBJ2-1 | TRBV4-1 | 17 | ASSQDRLAGTSSYNEQF
TRBJ2-7 | TRBV7-8 | 11 | ASSPRTGYEQY
TRBJ1-1 | TRBV29-1 | 11 | SVEGGMNTEAF
TRBJ2-5 | TRBV28 | 12 | ASSLFQERETQY
TRBJ1-1 | TRBV4-2 | 14 | ASSQEYEGMNTEAF
TRBJ1-5 | TRBV20-1 | 10 | SARGSGQPQH
TRBJ2-7 | TRBV5-5 | 11 | ASSTTGGHKQY
TRBJ1-4 | TRBV20-1 | 12 | SARDTPYNEKLF
TRBJ1-4 | TRBV27 | 12 | ASSFGTGDEKLF
TRBJ2-7 | TRBV14 | 12 | ASSPKASSYEQY
TRBJ2-1 | TRBV28 | 14 | ASSPDSGRGYNEQF
TRBJ2-7 | TRBV20-1 | 11 | TIPSTSPPWQY
TRBJ2-3 | TRBV12-3/TRBV12-4 | 12 | TSSQEREADTQY
TRBJ2-1 | TRBV11-2 | 16 | ASSLPDRREGGYNEQF
TRBJ2-5 | TRBV12-3/TRBV12-4 | 11 | ASSLMGPETQY
TRBJ2-1 | TRBV7-9 | 14 | ASSFSGTSSYNEQF
TRBJ1-5 | TRBV15 | 14 | ATSRDRQGASQPQH
TRBJ1-5 | TRBV4-1 | 12 | ASSQNSGNQPQH
TRBJ1-5 | TRBV30 | 11 | AWSENIDQPQH
TRBJ2-5 | TRBV7-9 | 10 | ASRAVQETQY
TRBJ2-7 | TRBV20-1 | 14 | SARHHGLAEVHEQY
TRBJ2-5 | TRBV6-6 | 13 | ASSYSMSERETQY
TRBJ2-7 | TRBV6-5 | 11 | ASSLWEEGEQY
TRBJ2-7 | TRBV12-3/TRBV12-4 | 11 | ASSLQGTYEQY
TRBJ2-3 | TRBV2 | 14 | ASSKTSGGSTDTQY
TRBJ2-7 | TRBV4-1 | 14 | ASSQEVSGTAYEQY
TRBJ2-7 | TRBV4-1 | 11 | ASSQVPPNEQY
TRBJ2-5 | TRBV5-1 | 13 | ASSFGTGNRETQY
TRBJ2-7 | TRBV5-1 | 13 | ASSPAGQGGYGQY
TRBJ1-2 | TRBV27 | 10 | ASSPGLAGYT
TRBJ1-5 | TRBV30 | 11 | AWSADSNQPQH
TRBJ2-2 | TRBV9 | 13 | ASSVAATNTGELF
TRBJ2-5 | TRBV2 | 13 | ASSRARGRAETQY
TRBJ2-3 | TRBV3-1 | 13 | ASSQGTGWTDTQY
TRBJ2-1 | TRBV5-1 | 13 | ASSRVGTTYNEQF
TRBJ2-3 | TRBV5-1 | 12 | ASAGSGSTDTQY
TRBJ2-7 | TRBV6-5 | 13 | ASSTDRHSSYEQY
TRBJ2-5 | TRBV5-1 | 11 | ASRRDRQETQY
TRBJ2-1 | TRBV7-9 | 14 | ASSPPSGTAYNEQF
TRBJ2-7 | TRBV4-1 | 13 | ASSQETSGHYEQY
TRBJ2-3 | TRBV7-6 | 10 | ASSSGADTQY
TRBJ2-5 | TRBV27 | 12 | ASSLLGGEETQY
TRBJ2-2 | TRBV5-1 | 14 | ASSLAGIENTGELF